The 10 T cell receptor beta chains below were found in one sample sequenced in a study of blood T cells in healthy people across ages (dated by TCRdb to between 2015 and 2016). Libraries were made using 5' RACE. Sequencing took place on an Illumina HiSeq 2500. A second roughly 6 to 11 cycle PCR used a sample-barcoded 5' primer and a J-beta primer mix. TCRdb trimmed the raw reads at Q25, called clones with MiXCR and kept productive beta chains. Rows are combined by CDR3 protein, so each entry shows the most common genes and DNA. This sample lists roughly 2 million distinct CDR3 sequences; around 48% were detected once. The ten biggest clones cover around 2.1% of the sample. The specimen was blood. These receptors were collected from a woman aged 40 to 55 in good health.

This sequence joins TRBV6-5 and TRBJ2-6; D gene unclear. CDR3 length equals 16 residues. Germline V gene lookup returns CDR1 MNHEY and CDR2 SVGAGI. V lost 0 bases and J lost 2, with 8 bases in between. Here the CDR3 reads CASSYSRSAGANVLTF. CDR3 bases: TGTGCCAGCAGTTACTCGAGGTCGGCTGGGGCCAACGTCCTGACTTTC.

The chain employs TRBV7-6 and TRBJ2-3; 9 bases are shared with TRBD1. J lost 1 base, V lost 1 base, and 6 bases had no gene match. CDR1 and CDR2 from the germline V gene are SGHVS and FNYEAQ. This CDR3 is built from 17 residues. CDR3 protein: CASSLDTTGGGTDTQYF. Written as DNA, the CDR3 is TGTGCCAGCAGCTTAGATACGACAGGGGGTGGCACAGATACGCAGTATTTT.

The rearrangement links TRBV2 to TRBJ2-3; D remains ambiguous. There are 12 residues in the CDR3. CDR1 is SNHLY, CDR2 FYNNEI, per germline. V was clipped by 2 bases and J by 8 bases, with 8 bases between them. The CDR3 DNA sequence: TGTGCCAGCAGTGAACGACTCTCTACGCAGTATTTT. It codes for CASSERLSTQYF.

J is TRBJ2-7 and V is TRBV5-5; 7 bases match TRBD1. The J call may be in error: the DNA end matches TRBJ2-5 better. Germline V lookup: CDR1 SGHKS, CDR2 YYEKEE (reference sequence). The CDR3 has 19 residues. DNA of the CDR3: TGTGCCAGCAGCTTGTGGGGTTCCGCCGACAGGGTTCAGGGAGAGACCCAGTACTTC. It translates to CASSLWGSADRVQGETQYF.

V is TRBV5-1 and J is TRBJ2-1; the D call may be TRBD1 or TRBD2 (5 bases each). This CDR3 contains 16 residues. Germline V CDR1 and CDR2: SGHRS, YFSETQ. The germline V and J ends were trimmed by 2 bases and 0 bases, with 12 bases remaining between them. Here the CDR3 DNA reads TGCGCCAGCAGCTTTATGTCAGGGAGCTCCTACAATGAGCAGTTCTTC. Protein: CASSFMSGSSYNEQFF.

CDR3 DNA: TGCGCCAGCAGCCAAGGCGCTAGCGGCTCCGAGCAGTACTTC. Its translation: CASSQGASGSEQYF. The chain employs TRBV4-1 and TRBJ2-4; 7 positions agree with TRBD2. With the DNA end fitting TRBJ2-7 better, the J assignment may be wrong. This CDR3 is 14 amino acids long. CDR1 and CDR2 (germline): MGHRA, YSYEKL.

V gene TRBV28 combines with J gene TRBJ1-5; 11 nucleotides line up with TRBD1. With 4 bases clipped from V and 4 bases from J, the junction kept 12 bases outside the gene matches. From germline, CDR1 is MDHEN and CDR2 SYDVKM. This CDR3 is 18 amino acids long. CDR3 in DNA: TGTGCCAGCAGTTCGCGGACAGGGGGCTATGGGGCTAATCAGCCCCAGCATTTT. It encodes CASSSRTGGYGANQPQHF.

The V gene is TRBV27, the J gene TRBJ2-4; 8 bases are a match to TRBD1. TRBJ2-7 explains the end of the DNA better; the J call may be wrong. This CDR3 is 14 amino acids long. CDR1 MNHEY and CDR2 SMNVEV come from the germline V gene (reference sequence). CDR3 loop: CASSPGQGLNEQYF. In DNA form, the CDR3 reads TGTGCCAGCAGTCCTGGACAGGGTTTGAACGAGCAGTACTTC.

The rearrangement links TRBV27 to TRBJ2-5; D gene ambiguous. Trimming shortened V by 4 bases and J by 5 bases, and 11 bases separated the two germline ends. CDR3 length: 13 residues. Germline V CDR1 and CDR2: MNHEY, SMNVEV (reference sequence). CDR3 loop: CASSSYTTETQYF. CDR3 DNA: TGTGCCAGCAGTTCCTATACGACGGAGACCCAGTACTTC.

This chain links TRBV5-1 with TRBJ2-5; D is uncertain. This CDR3 spans 16 amino acids. Germline CDR1 reads SGHRS; CDR2 reads YFSETQ. The ends were cut back, 0 bases at V and 0 bases at J, with 12 bases in the middle. The CDR3 coding sequence is TGCGCCAGCAGCTTGGGTGTAGCCCAGTACCAAGAGACCCAGTACTTC. It encodes CASSLGVAQYQETQYF.